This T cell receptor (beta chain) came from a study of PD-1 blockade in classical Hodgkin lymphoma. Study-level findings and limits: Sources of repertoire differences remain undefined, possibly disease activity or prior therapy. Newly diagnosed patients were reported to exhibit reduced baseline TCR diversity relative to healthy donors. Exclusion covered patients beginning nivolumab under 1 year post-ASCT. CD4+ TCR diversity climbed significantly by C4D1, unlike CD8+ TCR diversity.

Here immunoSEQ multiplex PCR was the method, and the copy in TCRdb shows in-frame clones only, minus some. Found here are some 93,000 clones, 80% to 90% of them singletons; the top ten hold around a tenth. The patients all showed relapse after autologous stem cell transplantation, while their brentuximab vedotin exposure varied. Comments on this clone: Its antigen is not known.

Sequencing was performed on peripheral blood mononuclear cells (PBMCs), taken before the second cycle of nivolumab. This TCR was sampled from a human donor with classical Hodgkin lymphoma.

The CDR3 protein is CAISKGVNTEAFF. The CDR3 coding sequence is TGTGCCATCAGTAAGGGGGTGAACACTGAAGCTTTCTTT. The chain uses TRBV10-3 and TRBJ1-1; tentatively, D is TRBD1 (6 bases). The CDR3 extends over 13 amino acids. Trimming took 5 bases from V and 0 from J, leaving 7 bases between them. Germline V gene data show CDR1 as ENHRY and CDR2 as SYGVKD.